The T cell receptor (beta chain) under discussion was sequenced for a study of blood T cell repertoires in COVID-19. The CDR3 is made up of 15 amino acids. Germline V gene sequence: CDR1 MNHEY, CDR2 SMNVEV (reference sequence). V dropped 4 bases and J dropped 5 bases, with 14 bases sitting between them. Measured with immunoSEQ multiplex PCR; TCRdb has only the in-frame clones, and not every one. This sample has around 58,000 clones, with 85% to 90% found just once. This clonotype originated in a woman between 40 and 50 years old who had recovered from COVID-19. Specimen: PBMCs or T cells enriched from blood (not recorded which). The chain uses TRBV27 and TRBJ2-2; D is unclear. The CDR3 DNA follows: TGTGCCAGCAGTTCCCTTTCTGCCGGTACCGGGGAGCTGTTTTTT. Translating gives CASSSLSAGTGELFF.